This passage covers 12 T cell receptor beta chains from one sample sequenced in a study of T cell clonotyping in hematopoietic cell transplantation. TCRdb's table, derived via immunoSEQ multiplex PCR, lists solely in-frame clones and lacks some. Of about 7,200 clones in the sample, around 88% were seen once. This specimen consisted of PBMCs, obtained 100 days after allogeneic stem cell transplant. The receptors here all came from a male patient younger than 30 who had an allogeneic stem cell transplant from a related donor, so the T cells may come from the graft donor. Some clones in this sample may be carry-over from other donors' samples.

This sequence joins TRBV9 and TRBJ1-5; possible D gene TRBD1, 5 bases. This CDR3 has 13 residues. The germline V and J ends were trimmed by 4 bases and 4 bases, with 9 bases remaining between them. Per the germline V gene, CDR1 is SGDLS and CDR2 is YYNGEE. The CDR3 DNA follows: TGTGCCAGCAGCAGACAGACGAATCAGCCCCAGCATTTT. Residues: CASSRQTNQPQHF.

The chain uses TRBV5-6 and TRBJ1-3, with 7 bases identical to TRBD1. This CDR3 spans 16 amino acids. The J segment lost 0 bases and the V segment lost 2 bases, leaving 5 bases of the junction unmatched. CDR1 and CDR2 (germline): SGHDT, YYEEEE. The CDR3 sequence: CASSLNRGISGNTIYF. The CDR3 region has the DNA TGTGCCAGCAGCTTAAACAGGGGCATCTCTGGAAACACCATATATTTT.

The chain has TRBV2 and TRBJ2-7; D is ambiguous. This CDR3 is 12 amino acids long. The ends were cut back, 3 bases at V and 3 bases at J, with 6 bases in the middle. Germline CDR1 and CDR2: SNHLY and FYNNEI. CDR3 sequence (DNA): TGTGCCAGCAGTGACTACAACTACGAGCAGTACGTC. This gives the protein CASSDYNYEQYV.

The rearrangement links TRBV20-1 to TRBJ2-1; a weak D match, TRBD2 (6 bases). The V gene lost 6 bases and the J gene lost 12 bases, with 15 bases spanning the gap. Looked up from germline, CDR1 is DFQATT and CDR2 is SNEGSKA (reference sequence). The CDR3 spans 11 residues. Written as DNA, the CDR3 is TGCAGTGCCTTATGGGGGGTAGGGCAGTTCTTC. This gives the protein CSALWGVGQFF.

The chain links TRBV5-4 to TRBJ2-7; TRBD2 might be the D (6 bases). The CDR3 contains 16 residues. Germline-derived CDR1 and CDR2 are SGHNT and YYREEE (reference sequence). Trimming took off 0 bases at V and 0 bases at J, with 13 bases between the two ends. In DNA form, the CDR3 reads TGTGCCAGCAGCTTGGGCGGCGGGGCTAGCTCCTACGAGCAGTACGTC. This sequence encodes CASSLGGGASSYEQYV.

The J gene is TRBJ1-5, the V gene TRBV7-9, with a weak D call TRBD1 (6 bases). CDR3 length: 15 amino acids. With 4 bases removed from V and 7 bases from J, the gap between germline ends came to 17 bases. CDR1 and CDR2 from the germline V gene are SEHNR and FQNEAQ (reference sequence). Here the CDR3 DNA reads TGTGCCAGCAGCTCCACCAGGGGACCCAAGCAGCCCCAGCATTTT. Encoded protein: CASSSTRGPKQPQHF.

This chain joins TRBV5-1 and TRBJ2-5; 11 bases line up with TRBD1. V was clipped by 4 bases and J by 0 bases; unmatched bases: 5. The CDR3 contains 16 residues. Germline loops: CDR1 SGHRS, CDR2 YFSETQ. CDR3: CASSPGTGGYQETQYF. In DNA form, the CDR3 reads TGCGCCAGCAGCCCGGGGACAGGGGGGTACCAAGAGACCCAGTACTTC.

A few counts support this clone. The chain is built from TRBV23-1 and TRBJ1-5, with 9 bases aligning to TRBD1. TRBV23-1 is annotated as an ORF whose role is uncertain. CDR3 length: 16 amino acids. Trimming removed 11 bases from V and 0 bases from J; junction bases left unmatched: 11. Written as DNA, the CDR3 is TGCGCCCCCGGTAGGGACAGGGATTATAGCAATCAGCCCCAGCATTTT. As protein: CAPGRDRDYSNQPQHF.

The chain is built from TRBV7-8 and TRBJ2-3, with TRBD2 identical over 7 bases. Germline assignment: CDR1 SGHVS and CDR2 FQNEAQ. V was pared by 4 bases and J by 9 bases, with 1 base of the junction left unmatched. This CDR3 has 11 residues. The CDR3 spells CASSSGLTQYF. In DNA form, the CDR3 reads TGTGCCAGCAGCTCGGGACTAACGCAGTATTTT.

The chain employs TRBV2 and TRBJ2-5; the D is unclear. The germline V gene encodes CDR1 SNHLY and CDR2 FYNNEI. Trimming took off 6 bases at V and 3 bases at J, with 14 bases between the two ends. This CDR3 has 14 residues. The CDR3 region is CASRVGRWEETQYF. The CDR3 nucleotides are TGTGCCAGCAGGGTTGGCCGGTGGGAAGAGACCCAGTACTTC.

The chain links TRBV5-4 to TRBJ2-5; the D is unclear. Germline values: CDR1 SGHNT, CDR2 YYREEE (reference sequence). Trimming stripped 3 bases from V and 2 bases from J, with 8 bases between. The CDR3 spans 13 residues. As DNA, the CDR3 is TGTGCCAGCAGCTCTGGATCACAAGAGACCCAGTACTTC. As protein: CASSSGSQETQYF. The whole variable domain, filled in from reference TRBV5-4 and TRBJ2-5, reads ETGVTQSPTHLIKTRGQQVTLRCSSQSGHNTVSWYQQALGQGPQFIFQYYREEENGRGNFPPRFSGLQFPNYSSELNVNALELDDSALYLCASSSGSQETQYFGPGTRLLVL.

The CDR3 nucleotides are TGTGCCACCAGCAGAGATAAATACCCAATGCAGACCCAGTACTTC. This encodes CATSRDKYPMQTQYF. V usage is TRBV15 and J usage is TRBJ2-5; D call uncertain. Between the trimmed V and J ends, which lost 0 bases and 6 bases, there was a span of 14 bases. This CDR3 is built from 15 residues. Per germline, CDR1 LNHNV and CDR2 YYDKDF (reference sequence).